What follows describes a single T cell receptor (beta chain). Its antigen remains unknown. These data originate in a study of T cell responses to AZD1222 COVID-19 vaccine. Findings and limits, study-wide: Donors were chiefly white British, with a greater number of females, and clonal diversity was perhaps underestimated. The peak T cell response came first, and repertoires were sampled only after it.

Trimming pared 0 bases from V and 4 bases from J, leaving 8 bases between. CDR1 and CDR2 (germline): SGHDN, FVKESK. This CDR3 is built from 14 residues. The repertoire was sequenced with immunoSEQ multiplex PCR; TCRdb's copy has only in-frame clones and lacks some. The sample holds about 140,000 clones, more than 85% seen once. The material was peripheral blood, obtained on day 0 of AZD1222 vaccination. The chain recombines TRBV14 with TRBJ2-3; D ambiguous. This TCR came from an adult in good health. CDR3 residues: CASSQEKASDTQYF. DNA of the CDR3: TGTGCCAGCAGCCAAGAAAAGGCTTCAGATACGCAGTATTTT.